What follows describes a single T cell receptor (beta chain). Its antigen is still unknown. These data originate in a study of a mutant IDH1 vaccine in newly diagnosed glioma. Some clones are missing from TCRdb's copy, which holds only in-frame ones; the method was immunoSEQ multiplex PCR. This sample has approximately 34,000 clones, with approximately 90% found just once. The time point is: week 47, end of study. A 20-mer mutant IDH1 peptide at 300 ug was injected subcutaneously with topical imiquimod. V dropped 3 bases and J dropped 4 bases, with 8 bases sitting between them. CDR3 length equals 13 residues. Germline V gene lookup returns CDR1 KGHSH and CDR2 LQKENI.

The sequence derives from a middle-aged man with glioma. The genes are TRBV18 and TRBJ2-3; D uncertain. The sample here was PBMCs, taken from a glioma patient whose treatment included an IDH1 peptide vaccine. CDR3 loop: CASSPGSPDTQYF. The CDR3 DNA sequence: TGTGCCAGCTCACCGGGGTCCCCAGATACGCAGTATTTT.